The 7 T cell receptor beta chains below were found in one sample sequenced in a study of T cells in Graves' hyperthyroidism and ophthalmopathy. The investigators amplified TCR beta CDR3 regions from RNA transcripts. TCR CDR3 underwent first-round RT-PCR with the HTBI primer set. A single record per CDR3 protein comes from TCRdb applying MiXCR to the multiplex PCR reads. The table shows hundreds of thousands of distinct CDR3 sequences, with roughly 15% occurring only once. The sample was blood. Source of these receptors: a woman in her late teens or twenties with Graves' hyperthyroidism.

This clonotype was counted a few times. The chain recombines TRBV6-2 or TRBV6-3 with TRBJ1-1, with D unclear. This CDR3 is 13 amino acids long. Germline assignment: CDR1 MNHEY and CDR2 SVGEGT. The germline V and J ends were trimmed by 0 bases and 9 bases, with 11 bases remaining between them. The CDR3 spells CASSYSKGMKAFF. CDR3 sequence (DNA): TGTGCCAGCAGTTACTCGAAAGGGATGAAAGCTTTCTTT.

A few counts support this clonotype. This chain links TRBV2 with TRBJ1-1, with D tentatively TRBD1 (6 bases). V was shortened by 11 bases and J by 2 bases, with 15 bases between the two germline ends. The germline CDR1 and CDR2 sequences are SNHLY and FYNNEI. CDR3 length: 13 amino acids. CDR3 DNA: TGTGCCGGCCGTTACAGGGTTAACACTGAAGCTTTCTTT. This encodes CAGRYRVNTEAFF.

This clonotype has more than one count but fewer than ten. This chain uses TRBV12-3 or TRBV12-4 with TRBJ1-1; D possibly corresponds to TRBD1 (6 bases). The CDR3 is 15 amino acids. V lost 6 bases and J lost 3, with 17 bases in between. CDR3 in amino acids: CASRKGEGRDTEAFF. CDR3 in DNA: TGTGCCAGCAGGAAGGGGGAGGGGAGGGACACTGAAGCTTTCTTT.

J is TRBJ2-3 and V is TRBV7-2; D possibly uses TRBD1 or TRBD2 (5 bases each). The CDR3 contains 16 residues. Germline V gene sequence: CDR1 SGHTA, CDR2 FQGNSA. Deletions cut 5 bases from V and 1 base from J, with 16 bases between. CDR3 bases: TGTGCCAGCAGCCCCGGGTGGGACCAGGGCACAGATACGCAGTATTTT. Protein: CASSPGWDQGTDTQYF.

J is TRBJ1-1 and V is TRBV18; 8 nucleotides align to TRBD1. V trimming: 3 bases; J trimming: 1 base; junction bases outside the gene matches: 4. CDR1 and CDR2 (germline): KGHSH, LQKENI. The CDR3 sequence is 15 residues long. The CDR3 is CASSPGQAANTEAFF. The CDR3 bases are TGTGCCAGCTCACCGGGACAGGCAGCGAACACTGAAGCTTTCTTT.

The chain couples TRBV27 to TRBJ2-7, with D possibly TRBD2 on 5 matching bases. Trimming cost V 4 bases and J 5 bases, with 15 bases left between them. The CDR3 totals 14 residues. Germline CDR1 MNHEY, CDR2 SMNVEV (reference sequence). CDR3 in DNA: TGTGCCAGCAGTTCCGTGGACGGGATTCACGAGCAGTACTTC. Its protein is CASSSVDGIHEQYF.

In its sample, this clonotype was seen many times. V is TRBV5-1 and J is TRBJ1-2; no firm D call. Germline V gene lookup returns CDR1 SGHRS and CDR2 YFSETQ. The CDR3 covers 14 residues. V dropped 0 bases and J dropped 0 bases, with 6 bases sitting between them. CDR3: CASSLVGTNYGYTF. DNA for the CDR3: TGCGCCAGCAGCTTGGTCGGAACTAACTATGGCTACACCTTC.